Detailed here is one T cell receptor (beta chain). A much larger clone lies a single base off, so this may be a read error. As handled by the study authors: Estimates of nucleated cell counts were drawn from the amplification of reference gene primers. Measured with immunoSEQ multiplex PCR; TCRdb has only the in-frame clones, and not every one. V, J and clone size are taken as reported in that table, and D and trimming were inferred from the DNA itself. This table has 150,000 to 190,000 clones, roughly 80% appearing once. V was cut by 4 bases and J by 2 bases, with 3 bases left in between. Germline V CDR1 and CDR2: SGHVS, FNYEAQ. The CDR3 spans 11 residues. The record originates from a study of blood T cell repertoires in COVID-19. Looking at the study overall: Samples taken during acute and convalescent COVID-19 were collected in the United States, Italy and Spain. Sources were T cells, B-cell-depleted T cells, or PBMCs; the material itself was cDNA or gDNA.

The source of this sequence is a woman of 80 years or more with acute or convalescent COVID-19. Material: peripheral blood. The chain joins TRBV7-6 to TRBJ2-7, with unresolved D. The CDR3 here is CASSSAYEQYF. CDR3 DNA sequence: TGTGCCAGCAGCTCAGCCTACGAGCAGTACTTC.